The present T cell receptor (beta chain) was sequenced within a study of cytomegalovirus exposure and HLA in healthy donors. This clone was seen once. A multiplex PCR was run with 60 Vbeta primers and 13 Jbeta primers. The protocol was immunoSEQ multiplex PCR, while the TCRdb copy is restricted to in-frame clones and leaves out a portion. Seen here are about 240,000 clones, about 88% observed once, and the top ten hold roughly 0.24%. Germline CDR1 MNHEY, CDR2 SMNVEV (reference sequence). The CDR3 contains 14 residues. The V end lost 2 bases, the J end lost 2 bases, and 7 bases lay between the germline ends.

Sequencing input: PBMCs. The sequence came from a girl under 10 years old in good health and CMV-seronegative. This chain links TRBV27 with TRBJ1-3; possible D gene TRBD1, 5 bases. The CDR3 spells CASSLGGAGNTIYF. The DNA for the CDR3 is TGTGCCAGCAGTTTAGGGGGGGCTGGAAACACCATATATTTT.